The clone carrying this TCR beta chain is categorized as medium-sized. These data come from a study of PD-L1 blockade in urothelial cancer. Across the whole study: Timepoints chosen for blood analysis were 3 weeks (second dose) and 6 weeks after treatment start.

The time point is: pretreatment peripheral blood. The CDR3 covers 14 residues. Germline values: CDR1 SNHLY, CDR2 FYNNEI. V gave up 7 bases and J gave up 5 bases; unmatched junction bases: 9. Sequenced by immunoSEQ multiplex PCR; TCRdb stores in-frame clones only, minus some. This table has around 43,000 clones, more than 70% appearing once. The specimen comprised PBMCs, sampled around atezolizumab (anti-PD-L1) treatment. This clonotype was sampled from a donor over 35 with urothelial cancer. The V gene is TRBV2, the J gene TRBJ1-2; TRBD1 agrees at 8 bases. CDR3: CASKTGTGIYGYTF. For the CDR3, the DNA is TGTGCCAGCAAAACCGGGACAGGAATTTATGGCTACACCTTC.